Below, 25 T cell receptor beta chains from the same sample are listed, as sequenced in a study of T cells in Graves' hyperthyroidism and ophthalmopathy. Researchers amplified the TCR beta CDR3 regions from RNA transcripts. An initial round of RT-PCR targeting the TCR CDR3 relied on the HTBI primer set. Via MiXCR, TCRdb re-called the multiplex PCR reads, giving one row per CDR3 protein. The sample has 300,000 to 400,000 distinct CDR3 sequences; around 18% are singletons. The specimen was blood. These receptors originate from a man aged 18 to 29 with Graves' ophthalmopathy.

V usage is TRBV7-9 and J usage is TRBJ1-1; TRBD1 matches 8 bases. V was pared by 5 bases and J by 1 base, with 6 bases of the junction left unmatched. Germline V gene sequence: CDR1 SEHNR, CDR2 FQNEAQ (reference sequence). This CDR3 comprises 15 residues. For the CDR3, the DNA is TGTGCCAGCAGCCTTCAGGGGGCCCGGAACACTGAAGCTTTCTTT. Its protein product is CASSLQGARNTEAFF.

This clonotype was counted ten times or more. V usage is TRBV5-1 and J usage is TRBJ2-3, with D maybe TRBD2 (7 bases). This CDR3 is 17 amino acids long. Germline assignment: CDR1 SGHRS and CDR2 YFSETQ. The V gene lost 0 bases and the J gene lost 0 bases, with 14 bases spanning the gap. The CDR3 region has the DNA TGCGCCAGCAGCTTGGGGGCGGGGGCCTCTAGCACAGATACGCAGTATTTT. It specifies CASSLGAGASSTDTQYF.

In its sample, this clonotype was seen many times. CDR3: CASSRGDYTDTQYF. CDR3 coding DNA: TGTGCCAGCAGCCGGGGGGACTACACAGATACGCAGTATTTT. J is TRBJ2-3 and V is TRBV7-9; 7 bases align to TRBD2. CDR1 SEHNR and CDR2 FQNEAQ come from the germline V gene (reference sequence). The CDR3 contains 14 residues. V was clipped by 5 bases and J by 2 bases; unmatched bases: 4.

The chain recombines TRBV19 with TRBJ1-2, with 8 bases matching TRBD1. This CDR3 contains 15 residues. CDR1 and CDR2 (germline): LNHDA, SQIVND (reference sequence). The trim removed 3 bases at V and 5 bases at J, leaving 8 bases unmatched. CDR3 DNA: TGTGCCAGTAGTATCGGGGGGACAGGACGGTATGGCTACACCTTC. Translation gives CASSIGGTGRYGYTF. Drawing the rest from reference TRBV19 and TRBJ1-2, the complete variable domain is DGGITQSPKYLFRKEGQNVTLSCEQNLNHDAMYWYRQDPGQGLRLIYYSQIVNDFQKGDIAEGYSVSREKKESFPLTVTSAQKNPTAFYLCASSIGGTGRYGYTFGSGTRLTVV.

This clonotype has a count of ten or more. As DNA, the CDR3 is TGTGCCAGCAGTGTCGGGGGCCTCTACGAGCAGTACTTC. It specifies CASSVGGLYEQYF. V gene TRBV2 combines with J gene TRBJ2-7; D may correspond to TRBD1 or TRBD2 (6 bases each). Germline CDR1 and CDR2: SNHLY and FYNNEI. This CDR3 spans 13 amino acids. V was pared by 4 bases and J by 3 bases, with 10 bases between.

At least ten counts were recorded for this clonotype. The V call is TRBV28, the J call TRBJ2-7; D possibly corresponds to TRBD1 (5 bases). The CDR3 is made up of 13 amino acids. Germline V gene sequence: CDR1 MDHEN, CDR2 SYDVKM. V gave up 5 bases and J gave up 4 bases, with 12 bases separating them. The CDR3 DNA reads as TGTGCCAGCAGTGGGGCCCTGAGTTACGAGCAGTACTTC. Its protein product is CASSGALSYEQYF.

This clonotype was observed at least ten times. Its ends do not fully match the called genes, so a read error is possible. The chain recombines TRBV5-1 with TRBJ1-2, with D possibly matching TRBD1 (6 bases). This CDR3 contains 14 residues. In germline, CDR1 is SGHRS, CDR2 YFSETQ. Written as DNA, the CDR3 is TGCGCCAGCAGCTTGGTACAGGGTGACTACGGCTACACCTTC. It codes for CASSLVQGDYGYTF.

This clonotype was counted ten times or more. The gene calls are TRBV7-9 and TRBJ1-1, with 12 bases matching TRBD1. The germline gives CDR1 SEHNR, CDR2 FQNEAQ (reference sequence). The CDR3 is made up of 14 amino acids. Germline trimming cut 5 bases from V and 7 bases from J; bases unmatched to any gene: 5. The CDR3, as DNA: TGTGCCAGCAGCGCCCGGGACAGGGGGCTTGAAGCTTTCTTT. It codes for CASSARDRGLEAFF.

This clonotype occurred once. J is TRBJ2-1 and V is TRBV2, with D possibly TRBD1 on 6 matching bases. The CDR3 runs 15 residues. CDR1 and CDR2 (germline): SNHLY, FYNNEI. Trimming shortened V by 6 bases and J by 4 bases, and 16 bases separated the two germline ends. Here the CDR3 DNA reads TGTGCCAGCAGCGCCCACCGGGACACTTACAATGAGCAGTTCTTC. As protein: CASSAHRDTYNEQFF.

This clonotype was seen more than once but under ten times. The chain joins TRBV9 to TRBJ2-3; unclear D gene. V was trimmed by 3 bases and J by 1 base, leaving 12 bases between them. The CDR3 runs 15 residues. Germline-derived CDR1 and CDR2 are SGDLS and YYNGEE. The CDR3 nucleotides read TGTGCCAGCAGCGAACTACCTTCCGGCACAGATACGCAGTATTTT. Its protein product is CASSELPSGTDTQYF. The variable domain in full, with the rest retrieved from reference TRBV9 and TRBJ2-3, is DSGVTQTPKHLITATGQRVTLRCSPRSGDLSVYWYQQSLDQGLQFLIQYYNGEERAKGNILERFSAQQFPDLHSELNLSSLELGDSALYFCASSELPSGTDTQYFGPGTRLTVL.

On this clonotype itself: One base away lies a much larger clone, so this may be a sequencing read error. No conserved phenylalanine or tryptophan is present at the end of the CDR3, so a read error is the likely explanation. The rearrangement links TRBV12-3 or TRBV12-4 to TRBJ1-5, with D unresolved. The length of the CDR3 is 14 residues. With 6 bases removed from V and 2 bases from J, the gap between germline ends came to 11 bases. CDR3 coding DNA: TGTGCCAGCAGGGACGGACGCGGCAATCAGCCCCAGCATCTT. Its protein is CASRDGRGNQPQHL.

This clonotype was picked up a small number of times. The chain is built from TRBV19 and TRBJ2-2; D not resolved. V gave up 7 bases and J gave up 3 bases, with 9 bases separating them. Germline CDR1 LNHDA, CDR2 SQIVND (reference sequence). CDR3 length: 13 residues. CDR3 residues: CASTPSHTGELFF. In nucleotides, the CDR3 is TGTGCCAGTACCCCATCCCACACCGGGGAGCTGTTTTTT.

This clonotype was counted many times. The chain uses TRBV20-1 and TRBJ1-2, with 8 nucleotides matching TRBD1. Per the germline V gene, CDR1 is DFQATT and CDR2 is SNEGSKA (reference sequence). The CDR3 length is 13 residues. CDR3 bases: TGCAGGGTTCCCGACAGGGGAGTCTATGGCTACACCTTC. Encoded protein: CRVPDRGVYGYTF.

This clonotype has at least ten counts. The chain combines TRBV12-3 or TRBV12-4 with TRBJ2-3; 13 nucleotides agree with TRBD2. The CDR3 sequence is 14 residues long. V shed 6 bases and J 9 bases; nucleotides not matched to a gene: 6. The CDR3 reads CASRLAGGPRTQYF. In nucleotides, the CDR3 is TGTGCCAGCAGACTAGCGGGGGGGCCCCGAACGCAGTATTTT.

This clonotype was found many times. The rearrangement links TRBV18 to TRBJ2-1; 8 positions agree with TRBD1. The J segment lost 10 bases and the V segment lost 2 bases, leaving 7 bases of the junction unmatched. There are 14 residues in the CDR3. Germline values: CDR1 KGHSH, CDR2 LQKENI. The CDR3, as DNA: TGTGCCAGCTCACCAGGACAGGGCGATCGGGAGCAGTTCTTC. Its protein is CASSPGQGDREQFF.

The CDR3 bases are TGTGCCAGCAGCGTCGGAAAGGATGAGCAGTTCTTC. The encoded protein is CASSVGKDEQFF. The V and J genes are TRBV5-4 and TRBJ2-1, with unresolved D. V was shortened by 4 bases and J by 8 bases, with 10 bases between the two germline ends. Germline values: CDR1 SGHNT, CDR2 YYREEE (reference sequence). The CDR3 runs to 12 residues.

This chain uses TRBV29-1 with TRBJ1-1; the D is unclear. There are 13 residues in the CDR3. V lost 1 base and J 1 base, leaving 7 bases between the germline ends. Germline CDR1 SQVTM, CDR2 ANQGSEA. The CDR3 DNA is TGCAGCGTTGAAGGGACGGAGAACACTGAAGCTTTCTTT. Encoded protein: CSVEGTENTEAFF.

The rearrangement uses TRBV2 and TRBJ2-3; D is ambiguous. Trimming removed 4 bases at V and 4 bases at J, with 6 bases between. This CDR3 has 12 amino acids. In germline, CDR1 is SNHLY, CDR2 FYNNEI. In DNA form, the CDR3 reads TGTGCCAGCAGTGCGGATGCAGATACGCAGTATTTT. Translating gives CASSADADTQYF.

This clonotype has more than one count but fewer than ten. In DNA form, the CDR3 reads TGCAGTGCTCTCGACAGCCGGGCACGAAACACCATATATTTT. Translation: CSALDSRARNTIYF. The chain combines TRBV20-1 with TRBJ1-3; a weak D match, TRBD1 (5 bases). V lost 5 bases and J lost 5, with 16 bases in between. This CDR3 spans 14 amino acids. Germline V gives CDR1 DFQATT, CDR2 SNEGSKA (reference sequence).

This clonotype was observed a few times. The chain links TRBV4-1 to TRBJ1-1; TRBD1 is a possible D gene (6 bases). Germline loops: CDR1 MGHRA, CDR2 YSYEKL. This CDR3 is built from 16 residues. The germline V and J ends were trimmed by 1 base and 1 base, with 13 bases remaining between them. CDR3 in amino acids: CASSQGGGDRNTEAFF. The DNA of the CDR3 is TGCGCCAGCAGCCAAGGAGGGGGAGACAGGAACACTGAAGCTTTCTTT.

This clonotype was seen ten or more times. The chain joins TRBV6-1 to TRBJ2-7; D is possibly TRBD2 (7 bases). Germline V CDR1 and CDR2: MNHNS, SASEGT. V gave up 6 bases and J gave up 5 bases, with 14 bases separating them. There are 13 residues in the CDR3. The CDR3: CASSPTGRDEQYF. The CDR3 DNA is TGTGCCAGCAGCCCAACAGGGAGGGACGAGCAGTACTTC.

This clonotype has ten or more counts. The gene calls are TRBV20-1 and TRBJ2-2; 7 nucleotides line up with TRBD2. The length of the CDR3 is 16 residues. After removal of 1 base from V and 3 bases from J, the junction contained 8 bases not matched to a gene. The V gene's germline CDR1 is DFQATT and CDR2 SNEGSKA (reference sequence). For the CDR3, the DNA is TGCAGTGCTAGAGGAGGGCGGGGGAGATACACCGGGGAGCTGTTTTTT. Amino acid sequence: CSARGGRGRYTGELFF.

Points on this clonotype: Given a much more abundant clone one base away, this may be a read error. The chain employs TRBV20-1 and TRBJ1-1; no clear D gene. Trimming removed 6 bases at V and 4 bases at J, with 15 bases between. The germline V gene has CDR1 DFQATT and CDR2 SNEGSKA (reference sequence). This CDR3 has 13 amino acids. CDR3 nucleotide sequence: TGCAGTGCCTTTCAGGAGGCGGCCACTGAAGCTTTCTTT. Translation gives CSAFQEAATEAFF.

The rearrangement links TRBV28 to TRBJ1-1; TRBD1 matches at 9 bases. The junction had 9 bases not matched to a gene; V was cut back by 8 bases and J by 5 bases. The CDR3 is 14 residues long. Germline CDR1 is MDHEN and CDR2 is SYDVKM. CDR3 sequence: CASASGTGRTEAFF. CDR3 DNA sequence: TGTGCCAGCGCTTCCGGGACAGGGCGGACTGAAGCTTTCTTT.

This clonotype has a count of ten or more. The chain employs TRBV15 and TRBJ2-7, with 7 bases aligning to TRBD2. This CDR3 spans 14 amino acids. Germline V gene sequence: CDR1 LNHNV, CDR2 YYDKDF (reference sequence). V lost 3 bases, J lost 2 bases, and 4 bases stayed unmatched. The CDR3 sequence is CATSSGGSPYEQYF. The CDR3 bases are TGTGCCACCAGCAGCGGGGGGAGCCCCTACGAGCAGTACTTC. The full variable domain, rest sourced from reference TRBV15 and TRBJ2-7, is DAMVIQNPRYQVTQFGKPVTLSCSQTLNHNVMYWYQQKSSQAPKLLFHYYDKDFNNEADTPDNFQSRRPNTSFCFLDIRSPGLGDTAMYLCATSSGGSPYEQYFGPGTRLTVT.